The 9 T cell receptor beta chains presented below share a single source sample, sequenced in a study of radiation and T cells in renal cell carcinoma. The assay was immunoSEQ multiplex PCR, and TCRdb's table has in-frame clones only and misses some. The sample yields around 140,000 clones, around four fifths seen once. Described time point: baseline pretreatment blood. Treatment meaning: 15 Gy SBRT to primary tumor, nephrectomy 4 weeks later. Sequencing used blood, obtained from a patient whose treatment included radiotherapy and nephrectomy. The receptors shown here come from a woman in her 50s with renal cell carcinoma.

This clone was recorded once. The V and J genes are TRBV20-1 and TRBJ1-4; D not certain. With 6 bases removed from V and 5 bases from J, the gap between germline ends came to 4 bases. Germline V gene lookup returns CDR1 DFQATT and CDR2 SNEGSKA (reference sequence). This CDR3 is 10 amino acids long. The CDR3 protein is CSAGNEKLFF. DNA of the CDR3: TGCAGTGCCGGGAATGAAAAACTGTTTTTT.

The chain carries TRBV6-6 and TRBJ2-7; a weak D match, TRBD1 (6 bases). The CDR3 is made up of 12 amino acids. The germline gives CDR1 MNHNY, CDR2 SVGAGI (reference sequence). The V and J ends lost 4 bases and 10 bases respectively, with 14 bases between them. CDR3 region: CASSSSDRRQYF. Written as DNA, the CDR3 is TGTGCCAGCAGTTCGTCCGACAGGCGACAGTACTTC.

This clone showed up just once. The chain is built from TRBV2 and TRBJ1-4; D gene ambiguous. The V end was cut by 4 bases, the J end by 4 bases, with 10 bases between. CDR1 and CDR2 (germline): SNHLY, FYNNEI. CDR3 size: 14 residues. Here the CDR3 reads CASSVGAINEKLFF. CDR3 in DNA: TGTGCCAGCAGTGTCGGCGCTATTAATGAAAAACTGTTTTTT.

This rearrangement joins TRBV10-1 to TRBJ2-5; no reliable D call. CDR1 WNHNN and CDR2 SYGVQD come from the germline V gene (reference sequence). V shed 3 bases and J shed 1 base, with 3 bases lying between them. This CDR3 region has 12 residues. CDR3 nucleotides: TGCGCCAGCAGTGACGGCCAAGAGACCCAGTACTTC. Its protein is CASSDGQETQYF.

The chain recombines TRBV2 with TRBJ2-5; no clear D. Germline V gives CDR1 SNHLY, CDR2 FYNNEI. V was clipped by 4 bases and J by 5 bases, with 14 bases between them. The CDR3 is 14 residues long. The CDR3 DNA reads TGTGCCAGCAGTGGCCTGAGCCTGTTGGAGACCCAGTACTTC. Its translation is CASSGLSLLETQYF. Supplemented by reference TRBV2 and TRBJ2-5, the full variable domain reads EPEVTQTPSHQVTQMGQEVILRCVPISNHLYFYWYRQILGQKVEFLVSFYNNEISEKSEIFDDQFSVERPDGSNFTLKIRSTKLEDSAMYFCASSGLSLLETQYFGPGTRLLVL.

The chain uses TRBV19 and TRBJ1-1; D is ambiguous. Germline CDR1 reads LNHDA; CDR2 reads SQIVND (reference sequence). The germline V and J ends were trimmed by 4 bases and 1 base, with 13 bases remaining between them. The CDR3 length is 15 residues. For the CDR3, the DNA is TGTGCCAGTAGTACCCACCGGGCCGAGAACACTGAAGCTTTCTTT. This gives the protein CASSTHRAENTEAFF.

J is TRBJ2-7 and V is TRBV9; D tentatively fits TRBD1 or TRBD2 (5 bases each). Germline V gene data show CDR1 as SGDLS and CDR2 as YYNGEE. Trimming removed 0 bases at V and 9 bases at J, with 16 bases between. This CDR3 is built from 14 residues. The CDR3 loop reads CASSVGVVGDGQYF. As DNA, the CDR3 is TGTGCCAGCAGCGTAGGCGTCGTGGGGGATGGGCAGTACTTC.

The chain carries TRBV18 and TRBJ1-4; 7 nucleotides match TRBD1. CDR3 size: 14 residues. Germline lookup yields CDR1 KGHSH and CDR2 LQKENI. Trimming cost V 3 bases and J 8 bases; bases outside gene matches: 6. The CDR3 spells CASSPLRGDEKLFF. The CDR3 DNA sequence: TGTGCCAGCTCACCCCTCAGGGGGGACGAAAAACTGTTTTTT.

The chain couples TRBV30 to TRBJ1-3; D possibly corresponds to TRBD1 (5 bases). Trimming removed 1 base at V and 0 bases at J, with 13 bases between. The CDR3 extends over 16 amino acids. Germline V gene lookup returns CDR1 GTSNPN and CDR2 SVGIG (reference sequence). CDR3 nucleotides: TGTGCCTGGAGTGCAAGGGGCGGAAACTCTGGAAACACCATATATTTT. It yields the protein CAWSARGGNSGNTIYF.